This note documents a single T cell receptor (beta chain) sequence. This entry belongs to a study of cytomegalovirus exposure and HLA in healthy donors. Germline CDR1 reads SQVTM; CDR2 reads ANQGSEA. This CDR3 comprises 12 residues. The trim removed 6 bases at V and 9 bases at J, leaving 5 bases unmatched. Primers included in the PCR were 60 Vbeta and 13 Jbeta primers. Generated by immunoSEQ multiplex PCR, the TCRdb table keeps only in-frame clones and is missing some. The table has 110,000 or so clones, 74% seen once. Sequences were obtained from PBMCs. The sequence was obtained from a woman in her forties in good health and CMV-seropositive. The chain recombines TRBV29-1 with TRBJ1-4; 9 bases are shared with TRBD1. This CDR3 reads CSVRGQGQKLFF. Here the CDR3 DNA reads TGCAGCGTGAGGGGACAGGGCCAAAAACTGTTTTTT.